Listed below are T cell receptor beta chains from one sample, sequenced in a study of blood T cell repertoires in COVID-19. The table came from immunoSEQ multiplex PCR; TCRdb's copy has only in-frame clones and leaves some out. The table shows 100,000 to 150,000 clones, with 84% occurring only once. The sequenced material came from PBMCs or T cells enriched from blood (not recorded which). These receptors all come from a woman in her 30s who had recovered from COVID-19. The CDR3 runs from the conserved cysteine through the conserved F or W. Each record gives: CDR3 DNA, CDR3 protein, J gene, clone size, D gene, CDR3 length, V gene. The D gene is left open where the match is weak. The listing skips clone size in some rows; elsewhere it reads once, few, many or a size class.

DNA: TGTGCCAGCAGCGTAGAGGGTGAGGGTGTAGAGCAGTTCTTC
CDR3: CASSVEGEGVEQFF
J: TRBJ2-1
size: .
D: .
length: 14
V: TRBV9

DNA: TGTGCCAGCAGCTACCCCGGGTCCCCCTACGAGCAGTACTTC
CDR3: CASSYPGSPYEQYF
J: TRBJ2-7
size: .
D: .
length: 14
V: TRBV7-2

DNA: TGTGCCAGCAGCTTACCAGCCCGAGGACTAGCGAGTCCCTACGAGCAGTACTTC
CDR3: CASSLPARGLASPYEQYF
J: TRBJ2-7
size: .
D: TRBD2
length: 18
V: TRBV7-2

DNA: TGTGCCAGTAGCTCCCGGGGGGAGGCTAACTATGGCTACACCTTC
CDR3: CASSSRGEANYGYTF
J: TRBJ1-2
size: .
D: .
length: 15
V: TRBV19

DNA: TGTGCCACCAGTGATTTGCTCAGGGAGGACAATGAGCAGTTCTTC
CDR3: CATSDLLREDNEQFF
J: TRBJ2-1
size: .
D: .
length: 15
V: TRBV24-1

DNA: TGTGCCAGTAGTATAGACGACAGCAGCTCCTACAATGAGCAGTTCTTC
CDR3: CASSIDDSSSYNEQFF
J: TRBJ2-1
size: .
D: .
length: 16
V: TRBV19

DNA: TGTGCCAGCAGCGTAGCGGGAGGGCCGGGGGAGACCCAGTACTTC
CDR3: CASSVAGGPGETQYF
J: TRBJ2-5
size: .
D: TRBD2
length: 15
V: TRBV9

DNA: TGTGCCAGCAGCCAACTCTCTCTGCGGGAGGGCCGCAACGAGCAGTACTTC
CDR3: CASSQLSLREGRNEQYF
J: TRBJ2-7
size: .
D: TRBD2
length: 17
V: TRBV3-1/TRBV3-2

DNA: TGTGCCAGCAGGGCCAGGGCACTGGGGGAGCAGTACTTC
CDR3: CASRARALGEQYF
J: TRBJ2-7
size: .
D: .
length: 13
V: TRBV2

DNA: TGTGCCACCAGTGATCTTACTAGCGGGAGTATCACAGATACGCAGTATTTT
CDR3: CATSDLTSGSITDTQYF
J: TRBJ2-3
size: .
D: TRBD2
length: 17
V: TRBV24-1

DNA: TGTGCCAGCAGGACTAGCGGGCAATCCTACGAGCAGTACTTC
CDR3: CASRTSGQSYEQYF
J: TRBJ2-7
size: .
D: TRBD2
length: 14
V: TRBV6-5

DNA: TGTGCCAGCAGCTTAAAGGGGACGGGGGGGCCAGGAAACACCATATATTTT
CDR3: CASSLKGTGGPGNTIYF
J: TRBJ1-3
size: .
D: .
length: 17
V: TRBV7-6

DNA: TGTGCCAGCAGCTTAGGGACTGCCCTAGGAGATACGCAGTATTTT
CDR3: CASSLGTALGDTQYF
J: TRBJ2-3
size: .
D: .
length: 15
V: TRBV7-9

DNA: TGTGCCAGCAGCCACACAGGGTTGGGTGAAGCTTTCTTT
CDR3: CASSHTGLGEAFF
J: TRBJ1-1
size: .
D: .
length: 13
V: TRBV12-3/TRBV12-4

DNA: TGTGCCAGCACCCTACCCCAGGGTAGCACAGATACGCAGTATTTT
CDR3: CASTLPQGSTDTQYF
J: TRBJ2-3
size: .
D: .
length: 15
V: TRBV7-9

DNA: TGTGCCAGCAGCTCCCTCCGGGGACTAGCGGGAGTTAATGAGCAGTTCTTC
CDR3: CASSSLRGLAGVNEQFF
J: TRBJ2-1
size: .
D: TRBD2
length: 17
V: TRBV7-9

DNA: TGTGCCAGCAGGCCCTCCCAGGGCGGTCGAAACTATGGCTACACCTTC
CDR3: CASRPSQGGRNYGYTF
J: TRBJ1-2
size: .
D: .
length: 16
V: TRBV7-2

DNA: TGTGCCAGCAAGGGGCCCCTAGGGAATCAGCCCCAGCATTTT
CDR3: CASKGPLGNQPQHF
J: TRBJ1-5
size: few
D: .
length: 14
V: TRBV28

DNA: TGTGCCAGCACTAGAAGGTTTCTAGAATCCACTGGGGCCAACGTCCTGACTTTC
CDR3: CASTRRFLESTGANVLTF
J: TRBJ2-6
size: .
D: .
length: 18
V: TRBV27

DNA: TGTGCCAGCAGCAAAGGGGAGGAGCGGGAACGGGAAGAGACCCAGTACTTC
CDR3: CASSKGEEREREETQYF
J: TRBJ2-5
size: .
D: .
length: 17
V: TRBV21-1

DNA: TGTGCCAGCTCCCCGGGAGGAAAAGGCTACACCTTC
CDR3: CASSPGGKGYTF
J: TRBJ1-2
size: .
D: .
length: 12
V: TRBV18

DNA: TGTGCCAGTAGCGCCGGGACTAGCGGACCTAGCACAGATACGCAGTATTTT
CDR3: CASSAGTSGPSTDTQYF
J: TRBJ2-3
size: .
D: TRBD2
length: 17
V: TRBV19

DNA: TGTGCCAGCAGCTTAGTGAGAGGGGGTCGCACTGAAGCTTTCTTT
CDR3: CASSLVRGGRTEAFF
J: TRBJ1-1
size: .
D: .
length: 15
V: TRBV7-2

DNA: TGTGCCAGCAGCTTAGAGTCTTCTAGCGGGTTCTCCTACGAGCAGTACTTC
CDR3: CASSLESSSGFSYEQYF
J: TRBJ2-7
size: .
D: TRBD2
length: 17
V: TRBV7-6

DNA: TGTGCCAGCAGCTTAGACGGGAGGGCCTCAGATACGCAGTATTTT
CDR3: CASSLDGRASDTQYF
J: TRBJ2-3
size: .
D: TRBD2
length: 15
V: TRBV7-2

DNA: TGTGCCAGCAGCTTAATTCGGGAGGGGTCACCCCTCCACTTT
CDR3: CASSLIREGSPLHF
J: TRBJ1-6
size: .
D: .
length: 14
V: TRBV7-8

DNA: TGCAGCGTTGAAATCGTAGGGGGCGGCTATGGCTACACCTTC
CDR3: CSVEIVGGGYGYTF
J: TRBJ1-2
size: .
D: TRBD1
length: 14
V: TRBV29-1

DNA: TGTGCCAGCAGCCGAGAGGGGGGGAACTATGGCTACACCTTC
CDR3: CASSREGGNYGYTF
J: TRBJ1-2
size: .
D: .
length: 14
V: TRBV3-1/TRBV3-2

DNA: TGTGCCAGCTCACCGGGGACAGGGAGCTTGCACACTGAAGCTTTCTTT
CDR3: CASSPGTGSLHTEAFF
J: TRBJ1-1
size: .
D: TRBD1
length: 16
V: TRBV18

DNA: TGTGCCAGCAGCTTAGAAAGCGGGGGGGTGGCCGGGGAGCTGTTTTTT
CDR3: CASSLESGGVAGELFF
J: TRBJ2-2
size: .
D: TRBD2
length: 16
V: TRBV7-2

DNA: TGTGCCAGCAGCCCTCGGGGGGGGATCAATAGCAATCAGCCCCAGCATTTT
CDR3: CASSPRGGINSNQPQHF
J: TRBJ1-5
size: .
D: .
length: 17
V: TRBV7-2

DNA: TGCGCCAGCCCGACAGGCCCGACCTCTACCTCTGGAAACACCATATATTTT
CDR3: CASPTGPTSTSGNTIYF
J: TRBJ1-3
size: .
D: .
length: 17
V: TRBV10-1

DNA: TGTGCCAGCAGTTTCAAAATCTCCTATAATTCACCCCTCCACTTT
CDR3: CASSFKISYNSPLHF
J: TRBJ1-6
size: .
D: .
length: 15
V: TRBV28

DNA: TGTGCCAGCAGTCGAATCGGGAGGAAGGATCAGCCCCAGCATTTT
CDR3: CASSRIGRKDQPQHF
J: TRBJ1-5
size: .
D: .
length: 15
V: TRBV2

DNA: TGTGCCTGGAGCGGACTAGCGGGAGGGCCATACGGTGAGCAGTTCTTC
CDR3: CAWSGLAGGPYGEQFF
J: TRBJ2-1
size: .
D: TRBD2
length: 16
V: TRBV30

DNA: TGTGCCAGCAGCGCGAGGGGACAGGGGTGGAATTCACCCCTCCACTTT
CDR3: CASSARGQGWNSPLHF
J: TRBJ1-6
size: .
D: TRBD1
length: 16
V: TRBV9

DNA: TGTGCCAGCAGCATAGACAGGGGGGGCTCCTACGAGCAGTACTTC
CDR3: CASSIDRGGSYEQYF
J: TRBJ2-7
size: .
D: TRBD1
length: 15
V: TRBV11-1

DNA: TGTGCCAGCAGGCAGGGGGCCTACGAGCAGTACTTC
CDR3: CASRQGAYEQYF
J: TRBJ2-7
size: .
D: TRBD1
length: 12
V: TRBV6-5

DNA: TGTGCCATCGGGAAGGACGGCCGCTCTAATGAAAAACTGTTTTTT
CDR3: CAIGKDGRSNEKLFF
J: TRBJ1-4
size: .
D: .
length: 15
V: TRBV5-4

DNA: TGTGCCAGCAGTTTAAGAAACCTGGGACTAGCGGGAGGGGCGCGGGATACGCAGTATTTT
CDR3: CASSLRNLGLAGGARDTQYF
J: TRBJ2-3
size: .
D: TRBD2
length: 20
V: TRBV28

DNA: TGTGCTAGCAGCTTAACCGGGGGCACAGATACGCAGTATTTT
CDR3: CASSLTGGTDTQYF
J: TRBJ2-3
size: .
D: .
length: 14
V: TRBV7-7